What follows is one T cell receptor beta chain and its context. Its antigen is unknown. The sample belongs to a study of immune cell composition in non-small cell lung cancer. Looking at the study overall: Lung adenocarcinoma or squamous carcinoma made up most tumours. Study findings and constraints: TIL tumour reactivity correlated with maximal tumour-associated clone frequency in adenocarcinoma. No significant correlation existed between pack-years smoked and tumour clonality.

Normal lung sampling was at least 3 cm from the tumour, as distant as possible. The CDR3 is 15 amino acids. Trimming removed 6 bases from V and 3 bases from J, with 15 bases in between. Germline loops: CDR1 LNHDA, CDR2 SQIVND (reference sequence). Profiling relied on immunoSEQ multiplex PCR, and the TCRdb table lists in-frame clones only, not all of them. The top ten hold 13% to 15% of the sample, which has a few thousand clones, about two thirds seen once. This receptor was obtained from a human donor with non-small cell lung cancer. The chain combines TRBV19 with TRBJ2-1; possibly TRBD1 for D (5 bases). Sequencing was performed on non-adjacent lung tissue. CDR3 coding DNA: TGTGCCAGTAGGGGGCCAAGCGCTTTCTACAATGAGCAGTTCTTC. Protein: CASRGPSAFYNEQFF.